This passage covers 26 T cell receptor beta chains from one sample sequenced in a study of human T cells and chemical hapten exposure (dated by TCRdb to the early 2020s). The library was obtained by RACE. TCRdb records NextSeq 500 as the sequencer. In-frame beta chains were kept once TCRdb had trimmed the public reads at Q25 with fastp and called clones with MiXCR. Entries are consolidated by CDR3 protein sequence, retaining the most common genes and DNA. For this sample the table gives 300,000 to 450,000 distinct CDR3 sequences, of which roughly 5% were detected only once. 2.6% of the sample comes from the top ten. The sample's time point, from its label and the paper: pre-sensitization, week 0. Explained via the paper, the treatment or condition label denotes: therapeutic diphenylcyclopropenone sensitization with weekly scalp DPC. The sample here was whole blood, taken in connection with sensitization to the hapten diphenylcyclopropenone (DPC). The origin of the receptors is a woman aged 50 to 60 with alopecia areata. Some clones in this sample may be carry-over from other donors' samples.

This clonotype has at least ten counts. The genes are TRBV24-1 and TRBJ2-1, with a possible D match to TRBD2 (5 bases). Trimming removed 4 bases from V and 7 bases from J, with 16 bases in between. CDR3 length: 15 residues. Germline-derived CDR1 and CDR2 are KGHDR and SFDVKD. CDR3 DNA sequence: TGTGCCACCAGTGACCCACGTCTAACGGGGAATGAGCAGTTCTTC. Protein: CATSDPRLTGNEQFF.

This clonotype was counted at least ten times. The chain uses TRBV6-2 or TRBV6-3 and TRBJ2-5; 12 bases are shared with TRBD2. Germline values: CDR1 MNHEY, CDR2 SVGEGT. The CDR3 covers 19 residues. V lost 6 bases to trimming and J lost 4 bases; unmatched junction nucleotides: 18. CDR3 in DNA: TGTGCCAGCAGCCGACCGACTAGCGGGAGATACCAAGGACGAGAGACCCAGTACTTC. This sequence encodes CASSRPTSGRYQGRETQYF.

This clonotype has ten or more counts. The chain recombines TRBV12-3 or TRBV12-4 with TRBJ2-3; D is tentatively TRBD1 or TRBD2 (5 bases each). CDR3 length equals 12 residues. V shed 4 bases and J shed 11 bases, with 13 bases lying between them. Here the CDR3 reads CASSYLEGLQYF. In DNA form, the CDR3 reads TGTGCCAGCAGTTATTTAGAGGGGTTGCAGTATTTT.

The CDR3 is CSADEDSFNQPQHF. As DNA, the CDR3 is TGCAGTGCTGATGAAGACAGCTTCAATCAGCCCCAGCATTTT. J is TRBJ1-5 and V is TRBV20-1, with TRBD1 as a possible D gene (5 bases). The CDR3 loop spans 14 amino acids. Germline CDR1 is DFQATT and CDR2 is SNEGSKA (reference sequence). Between the trimmed V and J ends, which lost 5 bases and 3 bases, there was a span of 14 bases.

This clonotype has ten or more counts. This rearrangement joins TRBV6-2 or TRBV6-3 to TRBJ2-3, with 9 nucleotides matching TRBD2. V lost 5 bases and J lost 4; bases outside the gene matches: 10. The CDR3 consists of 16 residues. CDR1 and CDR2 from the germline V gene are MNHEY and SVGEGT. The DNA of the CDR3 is TGTGCCAGCAGTACCTTAGCGGGAGAAACGGCAGATACGCAGTATTTT. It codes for CASSTLAGETADTQYF.

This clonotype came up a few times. DNA for the CDR3: TGTGCCAGCACCCCGGACTCAGGGCGCACCGGGGAGCTGTTTTTT. It is translated as CASTPDSGRTGELFF. This chain uses TRBV7-2 with TRBJ2-2, with D possibly being TRBD1 or TRBD2 (5 bases each). The CDR3 covers 15 residues. Germline loops: CDR1 SGHTA, CDR2 FQGNSA. Trimming took 7 bases from V and 4 from J, leaving 16 bases between them.

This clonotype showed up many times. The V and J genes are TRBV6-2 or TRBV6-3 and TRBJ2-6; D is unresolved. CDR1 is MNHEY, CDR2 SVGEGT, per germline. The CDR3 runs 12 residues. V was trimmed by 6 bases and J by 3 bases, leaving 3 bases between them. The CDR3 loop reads CASSDGANVLTF. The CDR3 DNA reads TGTGCCAGCAGCGATGGGGCCAACGTCCTGACTTTC.

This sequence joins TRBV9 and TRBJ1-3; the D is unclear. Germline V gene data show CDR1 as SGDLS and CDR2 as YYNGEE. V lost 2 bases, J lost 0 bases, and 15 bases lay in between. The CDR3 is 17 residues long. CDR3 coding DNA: TGTGCCAGCAGCGTCCTGGATCTACTAAGCTCTGGAAACACCATATATTTT. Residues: CASSVLDLLSSGNTIYF.

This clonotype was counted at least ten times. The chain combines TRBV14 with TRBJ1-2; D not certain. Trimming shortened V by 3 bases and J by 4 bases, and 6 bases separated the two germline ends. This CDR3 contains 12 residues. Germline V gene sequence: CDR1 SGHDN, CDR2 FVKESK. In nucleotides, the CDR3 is TGTGCCAGCAGCCAGCAGGCCTATGGCTACACCTTC. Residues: CASSQQAYGYTF.

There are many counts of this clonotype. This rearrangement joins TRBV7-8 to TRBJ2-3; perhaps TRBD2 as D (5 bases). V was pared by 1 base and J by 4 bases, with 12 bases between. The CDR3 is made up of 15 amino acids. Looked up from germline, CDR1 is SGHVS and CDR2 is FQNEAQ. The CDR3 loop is CASSLDYEGADTQYF. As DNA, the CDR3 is TGTGCCAGCAGCTTAGATTATGAGGGCGCAGATACGCAGTATTTT. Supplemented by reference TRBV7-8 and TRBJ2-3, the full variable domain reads GAGVSQSPRYKVAKRGQDVALRCDPISGHVSLFWYQQALGQGPEFLTYFQNEAQLDKSGLPSDRFFAERPEGSVSTLKIQRTQQEDSAVYLCASSLDYEGADTQYFGPGTRLTVL.

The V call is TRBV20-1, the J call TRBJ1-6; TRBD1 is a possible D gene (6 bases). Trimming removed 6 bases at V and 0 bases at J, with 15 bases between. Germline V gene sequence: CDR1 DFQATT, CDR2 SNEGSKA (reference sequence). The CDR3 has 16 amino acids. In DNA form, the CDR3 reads TGCAGTGCCAAGAGGACAGCCATCTCCTATAATTCACCCCTCCACTTT. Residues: CSAKRTAISYNSPLHF.

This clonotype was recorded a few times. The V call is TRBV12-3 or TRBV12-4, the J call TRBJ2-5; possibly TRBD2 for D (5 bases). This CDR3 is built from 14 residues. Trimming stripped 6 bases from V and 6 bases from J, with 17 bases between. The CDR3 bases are TGTGCCAGCAGCTCGAGGACTGTCGGAAAGACCCAGTACTTC. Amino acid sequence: CASSSRTVGKTQYF.

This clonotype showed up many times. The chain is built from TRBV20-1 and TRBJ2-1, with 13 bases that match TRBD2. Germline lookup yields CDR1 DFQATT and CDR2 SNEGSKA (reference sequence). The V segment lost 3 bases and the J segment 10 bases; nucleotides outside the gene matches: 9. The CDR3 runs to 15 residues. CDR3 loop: CSARGTSGRAPEQFF. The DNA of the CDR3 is TGCAGTGCTAGGGGAACTAGCGGGAGGGCCCCCGAGCAGTTCTTC.

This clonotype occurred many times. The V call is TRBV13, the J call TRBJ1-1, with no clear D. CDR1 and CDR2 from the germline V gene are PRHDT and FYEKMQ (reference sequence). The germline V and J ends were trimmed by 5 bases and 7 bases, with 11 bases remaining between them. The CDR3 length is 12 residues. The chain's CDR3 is CASSQAAFEAFF. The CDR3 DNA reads TGTGCCAGCAGCCAGGCAGCGTTTGAAGCTTTCTTT.

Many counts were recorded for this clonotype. CDR3: CASPKGQGSYNEQFF. The CDR3 DNA sequence: TGTGCCAGCCCGAAAGGACAGGGCTCCTACAATGAGCAGTTCTTC. This chain connects TRBV2 to TRBJ2-1, with 8 bases fitting TRBD1. Germline V gene data show CDR1 as SNHLY and CDR2 as FYNNEI. With V trimmed by 8 bases and J by 0 bases, 6 bases remained unmatched. CDR3 length: 15 amino acids.

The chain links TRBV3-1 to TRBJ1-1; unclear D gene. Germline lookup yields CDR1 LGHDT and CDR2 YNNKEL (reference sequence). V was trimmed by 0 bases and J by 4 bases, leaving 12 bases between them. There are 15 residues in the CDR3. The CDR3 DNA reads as TGTGCCAGCAGCCAAGAAGCGGGTTCGGGCACTGAAGCTTTCTTT. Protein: CASSQEAGSGTEAFF.

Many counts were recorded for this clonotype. The CDR3 DNA is TGTGCCAGCAGTGAACGATGGGAGGGGACTGAAGCTTTCTTT. Translating it yields CASSERWEGTEAFF. This chain uses TRBV25-1 with TRBJ1-1; TRBD1 might be the D (5 bases). The V gene lost 2 bases and the J gene lost 5 bases, with 12 bases spanning the gap. The CDR3 is 14 amino acids. The germline V gene encodes CDR1 MGHDK and CDR2 SYGVNS.

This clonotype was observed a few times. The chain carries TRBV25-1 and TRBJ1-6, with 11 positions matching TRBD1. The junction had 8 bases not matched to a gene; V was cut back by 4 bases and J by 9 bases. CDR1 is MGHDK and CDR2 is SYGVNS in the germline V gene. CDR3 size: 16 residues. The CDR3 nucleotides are TGTGCCAGCAGTGCCCCCGGGACAGGGGGTGTTTCACCCCTCCACTTT. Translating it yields CASSAPGTGGVSPLHF.

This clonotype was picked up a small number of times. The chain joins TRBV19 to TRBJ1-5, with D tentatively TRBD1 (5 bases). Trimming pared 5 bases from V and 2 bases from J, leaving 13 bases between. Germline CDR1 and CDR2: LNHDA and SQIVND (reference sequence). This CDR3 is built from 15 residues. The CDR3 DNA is TGTGCCAGTAGTGCAGGGTTTGAGGGCAATCAGCCCCAGCATTTT. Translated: CASSAGFEGNQPQHF. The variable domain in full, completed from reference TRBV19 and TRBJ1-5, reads DGGITQSPKYLFRKEGQNVTLSCEQNLNHDAMYWYRQDPGQGLRLIYYSQIVNDFQKGDIAEGYSVSREKKESFPLTVTSAQKNPTAFYLCASSAGFEGNQPQHFGDGTRLSIL.

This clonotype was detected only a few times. The CDR3 DNA sequence: TGTGCCAGCAGGGGTGGGCCGAAAGAGACCCAGTACTTC. Protein product: CASRGGPKETQYF. The chain is built from TRBV5-6 and TRBJ2-5; D not certain. There are 13 residues in the CDR3. Trimming left V 5 bases short and J 3 bases short, with 11 bases between. Germline-derived CDR1 and CDR2 are SGHDT and YYEEEE.

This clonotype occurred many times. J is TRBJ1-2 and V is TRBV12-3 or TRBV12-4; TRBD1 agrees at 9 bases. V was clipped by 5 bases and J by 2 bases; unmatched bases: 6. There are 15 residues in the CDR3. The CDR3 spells CASSPGQGTNYGYTF. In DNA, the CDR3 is TGTGCCAGCAGTCCCGGACAGGGGACCAACTATGGCTACACCTTC.

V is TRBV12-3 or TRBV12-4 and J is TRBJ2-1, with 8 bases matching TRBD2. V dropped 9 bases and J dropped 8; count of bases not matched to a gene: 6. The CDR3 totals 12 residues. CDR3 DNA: TGTGCCAGACCGGGACTAGTCTATGAGCAGTTCTTC. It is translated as CARPGLVYEQFF.

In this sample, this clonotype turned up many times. The CDR3, as DNA: TGTGCCAGCCAGGAAGGTTATAGCAATCAGCCCCAGCATTTT. Protein sequence: CASQEGYSNQPQHF. J is TRBJ1-5 and V is TRBV2, with D hard to call. This CDR3 has 14 residues. V was clipped by 8 bases and J by 0 bases, with 11 bases between them. The germline V gene has CDR1 SNHLY and CDR2 FYNNEI.

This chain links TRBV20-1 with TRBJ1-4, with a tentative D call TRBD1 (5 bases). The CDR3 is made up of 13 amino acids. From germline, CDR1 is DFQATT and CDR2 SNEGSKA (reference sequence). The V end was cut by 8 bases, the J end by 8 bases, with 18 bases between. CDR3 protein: CSSPGDREEKLFF. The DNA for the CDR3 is TGCAGTTCTCCGGGGGACCGAGAGGAAAAACTGTTTTTT.

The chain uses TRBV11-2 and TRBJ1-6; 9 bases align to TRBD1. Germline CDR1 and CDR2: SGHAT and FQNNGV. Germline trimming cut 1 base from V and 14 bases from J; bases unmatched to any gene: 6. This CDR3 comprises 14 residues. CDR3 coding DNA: TGTGCCAGCAGCTTAGGACAGGGGGGAGGGACCCTCCACTTT. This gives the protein CASSLGQGGGTLHF.

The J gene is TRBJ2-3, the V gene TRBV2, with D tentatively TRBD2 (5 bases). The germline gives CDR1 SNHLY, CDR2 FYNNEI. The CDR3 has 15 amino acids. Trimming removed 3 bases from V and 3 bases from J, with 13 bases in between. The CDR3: CASSEAAGPTDTQYF. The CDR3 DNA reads TGTGCCAGCAGTGAGGCTGCGGGCCCGACAGATACGCAGTATTTT.